This entry lists 12 T cell receptor beta chains sequenced from one sample in a study of blood T cell repertoires in COVID-19. Using immunoSEQ multiplex PCR, the repertoire was profiled, and TCRdb retains in-frame clones only, with some absent. The table lists around 150,000 clones, 80% to 90% of them singletons. Material: peripheral blood. The receptors originated from a man between 65 and 85 years old with acute or convalescent COVID-19.

The CDR3 loop reads CASSLGDRGFHEQYF. CDR3 coding DNA: TGCGCCAGCAGCTTGGGGGACAGGGGATTCCACGAGCAGTACTTC. The chain carries TRBV5-1 and TRBJ2-7, with TRBD1 identical over 10 bases. Germline V CDR1 and CDR2: SGHRS, YFSETQ. V lost 0 bases to trimming and J lost 5 bases; unmatched junction nucleotides: 5. The CDR3 runs to 15 residues.

The chain is built from TRBV12-1 and TRBJ1-2; the D call TRBD1 from the table was never checked on the DNA. TRBV12-1 is listed as a pseudogene. This CDR3 spans 15 amino acids. CDR3 in DNA: TGTGCCAGCAGCTTTGCTGACAGGGCGTTCTATGGCTACACCTTC. Protein product: CASSFADRAFYGYTF.

The chain carries TRBV2 and TRBJ2-3; D gene unclear. The CDR3 length is 13 residues. The germline V gene encodes CDR1 SNHLY and CDR2 FYNNEI. The V end lost 2 bases, the J end lost 3 bases, and 6 bases lay between the germline ends. CDR3 region: CASSEFRTDTQYF. CDR3 nucleotides: TGTGCCAGCAGTGAATTTAGAACAGATACGCAGTATTTT.

The chain combines TRBV5-4 with TRBJ2-2; 8 bases match TRBD2. The CDR3 sequence is 17 residues long. Germline loops: CDR1 SGHNT, CDR2 YYREEE (reference sequence). The J segment lost 4 bases and the V segment lost 5 bases, leaving 13 bases of the junction unmatched. The CDR3 loop reads CASRRALAGSFTGELFF. CDR3 DNA sequence: TGTGCCAGCAGGCGTGCCCTAGCGGGCTCCTTCACCGGGGAGCTGTTTTTT.

The rearrangement joins TRBV9 to TRBJ2-3; D gene uncertain. Trimming left V 0 bases short and J 1 base short, with 12 bases between. The length of the CDR3 is 16 residues. The germline CDR1 and CDR2 sequences are SGDLS and YYNGEE. For the CDR3, the DNA is TGTGCCAGCAGCGTAGTTAGCCCGTCTCGCACAGATACGCAGTATTTT. Protein product: CASSVVSPSRTDTQYF. Full variable domain (outside the CDR3, taken from reference TRBV9 and TRBJ2-3): DSGVTQTPKHLITATGQRVTLRCSPRSGDLSVYWYQQSLDQGLQFLIQYYNGEERAKGNILERFSAQQFPDLHSELNLSSLELGDSALYFCASSVVSPSRTDTQYFGPGTRLTVL.

This chain links TRBV7-2 with TRBJ2-7; 9 nucleotides line up with TRBD1. J lost 6 bases, V lost 3 bases, and 6 bases had no gene match. The CDR3 loop spans 14 amino acids. Germline CDR1 reads SGHTA; CDR2 reads FQGNSA. CDR3 in DNA: TGTGCCAGCAGCTTGCCGGGACAGGGTTCCGAGCAGTACTTC. It is translated as CASSLPGQGSEQYF.

This chain joins TRBV7-3 and TRBJ2-1; D is perhaps TRBD2 (5 bases). Deletions cut 4 bases from V and 9 bases from J, with 13 bases between. The CDR3 contains 13 residues. Germline CDR1 and CDR2: SGHTA and FQGTGA. The CDR3 sequence is CASSSSPGGEQFF. In DNA form, the CDR3 reads TGTGCCAGCAGCTCCTCCCCTGGAGGTGAGCAGTTCTTC.

V is TRBV29-1 and J is TRBJ2-1; the match to TRBD2 covers 12 bases. The CDR3 covers 15 residues. V lost 4 bases, J lost 7 bases, and 8 bases stayed unmatched. Germline CDR1 is SQVTM and CDR2 is ANQGSEA. The CDR3 nucleotides read TGCAGCGTTGGAATCCTAGCGGGAGGGCCAAATGAGCAGTTCTTC. Translating gives CSVGILAGGPNEQFF.

This rearrangement joins TRBV29-1 to TRBJ2-1, with D possibly being TRBD2 (6 bases). Trimming took 7 bases from V and 5 from J, leaving 18 bases between them. From germline, CDR1 is SQVTM and CDR2 ANQGSEA. CDR3 length: 14 amino acids. CDR3 DNA: TGCAGCGGTGGGGCTAGCGCGACCCACAATGAGCAGTTCTTC. Residues: CSGGASATHNEQFF.

This rearrangement joins TRBV5-1 to TRBJ1-4, with D perhaps TRBD1 (6 bases). V lost 0 bases, J lost 7 bases, and 22 bases lay in between. The CDR3 extends over 18 amino acids. Germline assignment: CDR1 SGHRS and CDR2 YFSETQ. The CDR3 loop reads CASSLASPTGTPREKLFF. The DNA for the CDR3 is TGCGCCAGCAGCTTGGCCTCCCCCACCGGGACACCTCGTGAAAAACTGTTTTTT.

This rearrangement joins TRBV7-3 to TRBJ1-1; 7 bases are shared with TRBD1. J was trimmed by 5 bases and V by 2 bases; bases with no gene match: 8. CDR3 length: 15 amino acids. CDR1 is SGHTA, CDR2 FQGTGA, per germline. The CDR3 here is CASSLEGGLSTEAFF. CDR3 sequence (DNA): TGTGCCAGCAGCTTAGAAGGGGGCTTGTCGACTGAAGCTTTCTTT.

A word on this clone: The junction differs from germline at one of its ends, possibly a read error. This chain connects TRBV28 to TRBJ2-7; TRBD2 might be the D (5 bases). This CDR3 spans 15 amino acids. Germline-derived CDR1 and CDR2 are MDHEN and SYDVKM. CDR3 sequence reads: CASCLGSVGAYEQYF. CDR3 bases: TGTGCCAGCTGTTTGGGTTCCGTGGGAGCCTACGAGCAGTACTTC.